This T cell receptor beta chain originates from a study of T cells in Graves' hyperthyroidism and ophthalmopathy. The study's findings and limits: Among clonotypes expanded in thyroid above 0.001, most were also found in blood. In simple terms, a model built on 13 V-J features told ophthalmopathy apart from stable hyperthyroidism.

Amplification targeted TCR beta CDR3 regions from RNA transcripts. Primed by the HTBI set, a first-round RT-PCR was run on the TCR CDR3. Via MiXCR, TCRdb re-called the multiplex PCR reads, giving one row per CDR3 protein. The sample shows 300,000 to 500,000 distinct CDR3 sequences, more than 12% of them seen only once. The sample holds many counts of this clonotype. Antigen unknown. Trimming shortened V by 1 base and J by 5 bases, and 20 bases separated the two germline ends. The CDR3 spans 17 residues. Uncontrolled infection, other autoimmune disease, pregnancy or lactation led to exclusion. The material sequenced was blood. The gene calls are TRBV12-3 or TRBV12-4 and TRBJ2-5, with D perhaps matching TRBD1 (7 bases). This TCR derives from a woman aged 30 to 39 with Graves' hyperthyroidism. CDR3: CASSLGQGLSLGETQYF. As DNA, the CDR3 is TGTGCCAGCAGTTTAGGACAGGGACTGAGTCTAGGGGAGACCCAGTACTTC.